One T cell receptor (beta chain) is described in this entry. Both RNA and DNA were isolated together from around 20-30 mg of bulk tissue that had not been sorted. Treatment of the patients' primary liver carcinoma consisted of surgical resection. With a constant-region primer, TCR beta cDNA was made from roughly 500 ng of total RNA. For TCR beta, libraries were produced by three nested multiplex PCR rounds using slightly modified ARM-PCR. Use of TRBV1-TRBV30 forward primers with a C-beta reverse primer characterized the first two PCR rounds, which lasted around 9 cycles each. MiXCR was run by TCRdb on the multiplex PCR reads, yielding one entry per CDR3 protein. The repertoire holds about 50,000 distinct CDR3 sequences, with 65% to 85% as singletons. This record comes from a study of tumor-infiltrating lymphocytes in primary liver carcinoma. V lost 0 bases and J lost 9, with 12 bases in between. Per the germline V gene, CDR1 is SEHNR and CDR2 is FQNEAQ (reference sequence). The CDR3 runs 14 residues.

Sequences were obtained from liver tumor tissue from sampling region 5. The subset denotes: tumor region T5, tumor centre. The chain combines TRBV7-9 with TRBJ2-1; D tentatively fits TRBD1 or TRBD2 (5 bases each). This TCR came from a man aged 40-49 years with primary liver carcinoma and hepatitis B virus infection. The CDR3: CASSLAGVGVEQFF. The CDR3 nucleotides are TGTGCCAGCAGCTTAGCGGGAGTAGGGGTTGAGCAGTTCTTC.